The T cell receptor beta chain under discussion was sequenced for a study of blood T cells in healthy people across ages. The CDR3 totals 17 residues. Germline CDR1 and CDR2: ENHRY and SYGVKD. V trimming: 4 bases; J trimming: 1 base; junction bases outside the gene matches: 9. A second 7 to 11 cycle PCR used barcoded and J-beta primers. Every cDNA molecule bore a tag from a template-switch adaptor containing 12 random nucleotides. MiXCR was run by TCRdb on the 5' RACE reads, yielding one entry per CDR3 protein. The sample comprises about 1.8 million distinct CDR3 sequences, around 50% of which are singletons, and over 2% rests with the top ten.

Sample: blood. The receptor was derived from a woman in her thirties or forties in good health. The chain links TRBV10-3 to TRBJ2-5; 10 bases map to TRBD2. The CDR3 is CAISVSGGAGFQETQYF. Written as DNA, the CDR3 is TGTGCCATCAGTGTCAGCGGGGGGGCCGGATTCCAAGAGACCCAGTACTTC.